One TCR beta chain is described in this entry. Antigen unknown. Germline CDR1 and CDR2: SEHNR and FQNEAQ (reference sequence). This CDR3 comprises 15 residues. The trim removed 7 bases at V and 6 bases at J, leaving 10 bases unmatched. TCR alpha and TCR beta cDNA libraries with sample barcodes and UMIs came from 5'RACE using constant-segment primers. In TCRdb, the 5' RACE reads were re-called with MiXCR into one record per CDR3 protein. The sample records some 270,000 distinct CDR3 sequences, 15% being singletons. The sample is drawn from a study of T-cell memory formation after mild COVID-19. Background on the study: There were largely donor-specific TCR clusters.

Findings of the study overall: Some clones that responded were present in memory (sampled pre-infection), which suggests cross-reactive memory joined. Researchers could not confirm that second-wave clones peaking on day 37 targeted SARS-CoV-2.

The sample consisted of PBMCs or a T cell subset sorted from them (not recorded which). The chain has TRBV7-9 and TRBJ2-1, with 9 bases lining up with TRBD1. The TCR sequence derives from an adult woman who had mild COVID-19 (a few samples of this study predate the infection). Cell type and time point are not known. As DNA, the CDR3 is TGTGCCAGCACAGACCCGGGACAGGGTACCAATGAGCAGTTCTTC. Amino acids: CASTDPGQGTNEQFF.